This T cell receptor (beta chain) was captured in a study of response to subunit inactivated influenza vaccine. Many counts were recorded for this clonotype. MiXCR was run by TCRdb on the RT-PCR reads, yielding one entry per CDR3 protein. The sample records more than 200,000 distinct CDR3 sequences, 10% to 15% being singletons. The source material was non-naive T cells sorted from PBMCs, sampled 14 to 15 days before vaccination. This sequence was found in a man between 45 and 60 years old who received an inactivated influenza vaccine.

The CDR3 is CSARGSGSNEQFF. The CDR3 nucleotides read TGCAGTGCTCGGGGAAGCGGGAGTAATGAGCAGTTCTTC. This rearrangement joins TRBV20-1 to TRBJ2-1, with TRBD2 matching over 8 bases. CDR1 is DFQATT and CDR2 is SNEGSKA in the germline V gene (reference sequence). Trimming at V came to 5 bases and at J to 7 bases, leaving 7 bases not matched to a gene. This CDR3 spans 13 amino acids.